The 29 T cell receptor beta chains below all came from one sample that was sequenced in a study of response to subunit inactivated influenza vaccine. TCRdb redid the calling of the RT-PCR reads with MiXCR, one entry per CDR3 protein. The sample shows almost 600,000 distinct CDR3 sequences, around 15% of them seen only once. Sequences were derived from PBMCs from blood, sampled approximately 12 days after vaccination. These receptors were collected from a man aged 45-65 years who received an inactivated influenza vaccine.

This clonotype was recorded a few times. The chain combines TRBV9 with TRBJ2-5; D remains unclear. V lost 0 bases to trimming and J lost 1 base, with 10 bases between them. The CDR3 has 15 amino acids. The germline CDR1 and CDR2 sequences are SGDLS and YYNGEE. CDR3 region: CASSVGPSAQETQYF. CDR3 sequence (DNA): TGTGCCAGCAGCGTAGGGCCCAGTGCCCAAGAGACCCAGTACTTC. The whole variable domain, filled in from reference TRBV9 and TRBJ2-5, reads DSGVTQTPKHLITATGQRVTLRCSPRSGDLSVYWYQQSLDQGLQFLIQYYNGEERAKGNILERFSAQQFPDLHSELNLSSLELGDSALYFCASSVGPSAQETQYFGPGTRLLVL.

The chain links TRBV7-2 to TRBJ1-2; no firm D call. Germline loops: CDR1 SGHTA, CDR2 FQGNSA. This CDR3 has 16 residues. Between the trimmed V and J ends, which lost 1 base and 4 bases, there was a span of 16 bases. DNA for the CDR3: TGTGCCAGCAGCTTAGTCCCAGGCCCCACTCCCTATGGCTACACCTTC. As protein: CASSLVPGPTPYGYTF.

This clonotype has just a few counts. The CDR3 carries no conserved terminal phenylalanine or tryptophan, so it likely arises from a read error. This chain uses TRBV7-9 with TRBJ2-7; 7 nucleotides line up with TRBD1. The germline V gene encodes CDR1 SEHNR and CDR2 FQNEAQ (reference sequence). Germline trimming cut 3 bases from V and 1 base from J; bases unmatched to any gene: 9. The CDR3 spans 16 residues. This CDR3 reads CASSLGTVPLSYEQYL. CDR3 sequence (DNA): TGTGCCAGCAGCTTGGGGACAGTCCCCCTATCCTACGAGCAGTACCTC.

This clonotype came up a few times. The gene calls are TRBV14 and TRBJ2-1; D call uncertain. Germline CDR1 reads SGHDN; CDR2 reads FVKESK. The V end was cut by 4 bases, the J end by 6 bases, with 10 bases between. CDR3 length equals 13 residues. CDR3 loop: CASSLMVGNEQFF. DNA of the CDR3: TGTGCCAGCAGCCTAATGGTAGGCAATGAGCAGTTCTTC.

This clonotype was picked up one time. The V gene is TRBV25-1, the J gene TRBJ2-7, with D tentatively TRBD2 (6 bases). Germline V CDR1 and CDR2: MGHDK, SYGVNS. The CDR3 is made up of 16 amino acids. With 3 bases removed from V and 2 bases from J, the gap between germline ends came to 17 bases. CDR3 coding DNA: TGTGCCAGCAGTGAGAGCCTGGGGGGTAAAACCTACGAGCAGTACTTC. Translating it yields CASSESLGGKTYEQYF.

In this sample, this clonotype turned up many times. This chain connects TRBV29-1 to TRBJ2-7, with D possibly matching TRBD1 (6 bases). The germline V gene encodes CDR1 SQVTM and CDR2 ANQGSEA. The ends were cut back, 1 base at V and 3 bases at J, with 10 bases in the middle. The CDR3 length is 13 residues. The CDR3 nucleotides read TGCAGCGTTGAAGTACAGGGCCACTACGAGCAGTACTTC. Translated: CSVEVQGHYEQYF.

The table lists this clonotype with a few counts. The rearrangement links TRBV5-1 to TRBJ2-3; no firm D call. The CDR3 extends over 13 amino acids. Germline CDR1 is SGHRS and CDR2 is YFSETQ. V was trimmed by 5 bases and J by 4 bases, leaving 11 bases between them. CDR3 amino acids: CASRPYPPDTQYF. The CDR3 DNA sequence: TGCGCCAGCAGACCTTATCCCCCAGATACGCAGTATTTT.

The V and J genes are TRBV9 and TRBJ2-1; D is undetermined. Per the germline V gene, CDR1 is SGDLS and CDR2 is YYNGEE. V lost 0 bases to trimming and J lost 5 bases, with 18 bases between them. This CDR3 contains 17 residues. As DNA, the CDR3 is TGTGCCAGCAGCGTAGGTTCTCCCGGACCCCTTAACAATGAGCAGTTCTTC. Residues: CASSVGSPGPLNNEQFF.

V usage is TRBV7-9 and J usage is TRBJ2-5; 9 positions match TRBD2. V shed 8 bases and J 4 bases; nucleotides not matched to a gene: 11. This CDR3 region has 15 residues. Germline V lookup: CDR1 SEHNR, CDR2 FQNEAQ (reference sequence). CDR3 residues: CASGSGLAAVETQYF. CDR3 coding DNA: TGTGCCAGCGGATCGGGACTAGCTGCGGTAGAGACCCAGTACTTC.

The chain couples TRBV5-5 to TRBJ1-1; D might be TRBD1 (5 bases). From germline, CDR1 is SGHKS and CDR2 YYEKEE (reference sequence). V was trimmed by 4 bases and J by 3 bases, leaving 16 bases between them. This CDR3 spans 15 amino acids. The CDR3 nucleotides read TGTGCCAGCAGCGGGGGATTCTCTGGGTACACTGAAGCTTTCTTT. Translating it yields CASSGGFSGYTEAFF. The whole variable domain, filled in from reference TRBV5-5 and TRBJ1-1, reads DAGVTQSPTHLIKTRGQQVTLRCSPISGHKSVSWYQQVLGQGPQFIFQYYEKEERGRGNFPDRFSARQFPNYSSELNVNALLLGDSALYLCASSGGFSGYTEAFFGQGTRLTVV.

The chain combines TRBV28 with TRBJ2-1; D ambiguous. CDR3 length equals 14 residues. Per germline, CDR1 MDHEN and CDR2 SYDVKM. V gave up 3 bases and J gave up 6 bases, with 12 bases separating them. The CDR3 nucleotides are TGTGCCAGCAGTTTTCTGGCAGAGAGCAATGAGCAGTTCTTC. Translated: CASSFLAESNEQFF.

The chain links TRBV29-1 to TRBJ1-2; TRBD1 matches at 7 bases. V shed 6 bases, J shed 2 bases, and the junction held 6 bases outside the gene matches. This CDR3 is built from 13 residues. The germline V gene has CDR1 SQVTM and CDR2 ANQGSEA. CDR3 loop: CSVGTEFNYGYTF. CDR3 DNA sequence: TGCAGCGTCGGGACAGAATTCAACTATGGCTACACCTTC.

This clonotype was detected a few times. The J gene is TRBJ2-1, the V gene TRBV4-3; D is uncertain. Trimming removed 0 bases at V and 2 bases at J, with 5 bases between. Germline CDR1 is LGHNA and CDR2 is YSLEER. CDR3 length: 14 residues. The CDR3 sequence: CASSQDIAYNEQFF. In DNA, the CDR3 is TGCGCCAGCAGCCAAGATATAGCCTACAATGAGCAGTTCTTC.

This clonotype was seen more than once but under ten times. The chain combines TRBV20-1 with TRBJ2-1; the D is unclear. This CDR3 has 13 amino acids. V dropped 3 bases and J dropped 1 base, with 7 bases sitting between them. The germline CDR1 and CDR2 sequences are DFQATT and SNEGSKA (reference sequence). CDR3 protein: CSARIQSYNEQFF. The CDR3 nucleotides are TGCAGTGCTAGGATACAGTCCTACAATGAGCAGTTCTTC.

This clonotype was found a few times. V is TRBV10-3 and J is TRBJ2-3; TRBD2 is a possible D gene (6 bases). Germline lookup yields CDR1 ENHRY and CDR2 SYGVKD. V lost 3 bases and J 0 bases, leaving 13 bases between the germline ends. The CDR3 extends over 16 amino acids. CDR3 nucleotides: TGTGCCATCAGTGACGGGGGAGCGCCAAGCACAGATACGCAGTATTTT. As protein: CAISDGGAPSTDTQYF.

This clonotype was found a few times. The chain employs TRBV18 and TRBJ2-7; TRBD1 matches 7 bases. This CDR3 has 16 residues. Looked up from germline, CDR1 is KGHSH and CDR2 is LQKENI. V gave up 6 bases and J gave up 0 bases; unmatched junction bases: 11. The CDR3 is CASSLTRQGDSYEQYF. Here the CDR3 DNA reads TGTGCCAGCTCTCTCACTCGACAGGGTGACTCCTACGAGCAGTACTTC.

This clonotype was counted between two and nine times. The CDR3 DNA follows: TGCAGCGTCAAGGGACAGGGCGGCTACAATGAGCAGTTCTTC. Translation gives CSVKGQGGYNEQFF. The V gene is TRBV29-1, the J gene TRBJ2-1, with 9 nucleotides matching TRBD1. Unmatched junction bases numbered 6, after V lost 6 bases and J lost 3 bases. CDR1 and CDR2 from the germline V gene are SQVTM and ANQGSEA. The CDR3 totals 14 residues.

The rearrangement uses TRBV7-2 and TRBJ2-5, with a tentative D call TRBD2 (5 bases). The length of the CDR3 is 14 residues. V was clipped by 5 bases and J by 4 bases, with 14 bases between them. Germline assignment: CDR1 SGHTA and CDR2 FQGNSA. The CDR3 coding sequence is TGTGCCAGCAGCCGGGTCAGGAGGTTAGAGACCCAGTACTTC. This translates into CASSRVRRLETQYF. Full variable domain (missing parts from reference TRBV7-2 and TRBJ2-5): GAGVSQSPSNKVTEKGKDVELRCDPISGHTALYWYRQSLGQGLEFLIYFQGNSAPDKSGLPSDRFSAERTGGSVSTLTIQRTQQEDSAVYLCASSRVRRLETQYFGPGTRLLVL.

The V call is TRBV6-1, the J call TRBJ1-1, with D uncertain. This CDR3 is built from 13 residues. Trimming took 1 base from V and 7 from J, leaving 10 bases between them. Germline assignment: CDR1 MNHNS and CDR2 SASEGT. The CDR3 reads CASSEVRGREAFF. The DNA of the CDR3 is TGTGCCAGCAGTGAAGTAAGAGGACGTGAAGCTTTCTTT.

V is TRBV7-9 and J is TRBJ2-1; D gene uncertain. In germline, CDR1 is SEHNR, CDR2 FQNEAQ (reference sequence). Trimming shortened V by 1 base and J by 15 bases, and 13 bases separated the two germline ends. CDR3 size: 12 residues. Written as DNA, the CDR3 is TGTGCCAGCAGCTTAGGTGTCAGGTACGGGTTCTTC. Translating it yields CASSLGVRYGFF.

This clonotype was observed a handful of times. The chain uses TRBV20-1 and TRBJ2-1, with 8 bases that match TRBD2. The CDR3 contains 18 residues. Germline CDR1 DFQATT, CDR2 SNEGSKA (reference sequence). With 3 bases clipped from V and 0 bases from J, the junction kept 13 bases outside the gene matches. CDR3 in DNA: TGCAGTGCTAGGGGGGAGCTAGCGGGTCCCCGCTCCTACAATGAGCAGTTCTTC. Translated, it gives CSARGELAGPRSYNEQFF.

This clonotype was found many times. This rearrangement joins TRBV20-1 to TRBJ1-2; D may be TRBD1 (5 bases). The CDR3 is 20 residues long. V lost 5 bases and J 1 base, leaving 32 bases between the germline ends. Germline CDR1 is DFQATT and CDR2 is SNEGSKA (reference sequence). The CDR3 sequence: CSADRGVAFSWKAYNYGYTF. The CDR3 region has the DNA TGCAGTGCTGATAGGGGTGTTGCGTTTTCTTGGAAAGCTTATAACTATGGCTACACCTTC.

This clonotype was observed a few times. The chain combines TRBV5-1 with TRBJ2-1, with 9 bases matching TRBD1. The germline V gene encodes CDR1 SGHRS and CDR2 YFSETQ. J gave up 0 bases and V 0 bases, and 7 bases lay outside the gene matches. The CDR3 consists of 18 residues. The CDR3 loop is CASSLGVGQGISYNEQFF. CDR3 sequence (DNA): TGCGCCAGCAGCTTGGGAGTGGGACAGGGCATCTCCTACAATGAGCAGTTCTTC.

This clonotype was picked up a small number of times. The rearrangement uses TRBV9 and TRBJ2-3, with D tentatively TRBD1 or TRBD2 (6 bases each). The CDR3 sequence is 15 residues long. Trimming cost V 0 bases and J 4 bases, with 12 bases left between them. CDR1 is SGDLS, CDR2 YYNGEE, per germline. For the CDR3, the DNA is TGTGCCAGCAGCGTAGGAGACAGGAGGGCAGATACGCAGTATTTT. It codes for CASSVGDRRADTQYF.

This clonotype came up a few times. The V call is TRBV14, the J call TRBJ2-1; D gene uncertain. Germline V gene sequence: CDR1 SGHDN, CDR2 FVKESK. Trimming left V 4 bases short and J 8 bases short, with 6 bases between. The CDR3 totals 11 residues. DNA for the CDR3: TGTGCCAGCAGCCTTAAGCATGAGCAGTTCTTC. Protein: CASSLKHEQFF.

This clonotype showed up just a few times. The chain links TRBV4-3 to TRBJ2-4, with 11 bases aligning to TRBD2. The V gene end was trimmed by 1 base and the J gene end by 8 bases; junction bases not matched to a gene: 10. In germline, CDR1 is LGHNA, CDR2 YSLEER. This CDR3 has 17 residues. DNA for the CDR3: TGCGCCAGCAGCCAAGTTGTTACTAGCGGGAGTATAGACATTCAGTACTTC. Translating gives CASSQVVTSGSIDIQYF.

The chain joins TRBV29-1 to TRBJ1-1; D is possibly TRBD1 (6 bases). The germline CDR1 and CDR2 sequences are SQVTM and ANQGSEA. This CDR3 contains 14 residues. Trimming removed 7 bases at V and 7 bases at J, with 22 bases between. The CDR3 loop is CSAGTGTPVGEAFF. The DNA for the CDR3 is TGCAGCGCAGGAACCGGGACACCGGTGGGTGAAGCTTTCTTT.

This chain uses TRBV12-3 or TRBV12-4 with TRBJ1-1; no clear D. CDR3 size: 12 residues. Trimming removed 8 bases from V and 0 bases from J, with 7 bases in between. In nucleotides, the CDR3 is TGTGCCAGCGTCGGGGTGAACACTGAAGCTTTCTTT. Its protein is CASVGVNTEAFF.

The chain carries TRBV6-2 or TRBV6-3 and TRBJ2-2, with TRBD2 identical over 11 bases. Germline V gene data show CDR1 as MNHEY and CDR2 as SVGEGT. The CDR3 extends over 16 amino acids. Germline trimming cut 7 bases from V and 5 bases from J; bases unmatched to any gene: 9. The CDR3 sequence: CASTSRTSGSTGELFF. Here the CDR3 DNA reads TGTGCCAGCACCTCCCGGACTAGCGGGTCTACCGGGGAGCTGTTTTTT.